What follows describes a single T cell receptor (beta chain). The record originates from a study of blood T cell repertoires in COVID-19. In the study overall: Sources were T cells, B-cell-depleted T cells, or PBMCs; the material itself was cDNA or gDNA.

The method was immunoSEQ multiplex PCR; TCRdb's version includes in-frame clones alone and lacks a portion of them. This table holds 150,000 or so clones, around 89% found once. The CDR3 consists of 16 residues. The V gene's germline CDR1 is SGHTS and CDR2 YDEGEE. The trim removed 2 bases at V and 4 bases at J, leaving 6 bases unmatched. V and J are TRBV5-8 and TRBJ2-2, with 9 positions matching TRBD1. This clonotype originated in a man aged 55 to 70 with active or convalescent COVID-19. Sequencing was carried out using peripheral blood. CDR3 DNA sequence: TGTGCCAGCAGCTTACACGTGACAGGGGGCACCGGGGAGCTGTTTTTT. Protein product: CASSLHVTGGTGELFF.